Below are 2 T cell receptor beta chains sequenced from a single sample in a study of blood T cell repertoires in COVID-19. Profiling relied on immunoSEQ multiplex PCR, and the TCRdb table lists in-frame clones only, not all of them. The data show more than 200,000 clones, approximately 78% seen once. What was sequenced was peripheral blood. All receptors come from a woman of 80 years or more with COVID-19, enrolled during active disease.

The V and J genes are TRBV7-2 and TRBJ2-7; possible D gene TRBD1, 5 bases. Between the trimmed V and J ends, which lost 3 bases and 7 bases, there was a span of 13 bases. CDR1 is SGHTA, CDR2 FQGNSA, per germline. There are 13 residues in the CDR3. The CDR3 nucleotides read TGTGCCAGCAGCTTTGACAGTGTCCAGGAGCAGTACTTC. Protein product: CASSFDSVQEQYF.

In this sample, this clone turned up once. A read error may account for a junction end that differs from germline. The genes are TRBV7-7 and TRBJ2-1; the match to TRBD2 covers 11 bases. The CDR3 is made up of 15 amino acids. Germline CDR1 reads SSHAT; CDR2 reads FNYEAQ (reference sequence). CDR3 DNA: TGTGCTAGCAGCTCCACTAGCGGGAGTTACAATGAGCAGTTCTTC. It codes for CASSSTSGSYNEQFF.